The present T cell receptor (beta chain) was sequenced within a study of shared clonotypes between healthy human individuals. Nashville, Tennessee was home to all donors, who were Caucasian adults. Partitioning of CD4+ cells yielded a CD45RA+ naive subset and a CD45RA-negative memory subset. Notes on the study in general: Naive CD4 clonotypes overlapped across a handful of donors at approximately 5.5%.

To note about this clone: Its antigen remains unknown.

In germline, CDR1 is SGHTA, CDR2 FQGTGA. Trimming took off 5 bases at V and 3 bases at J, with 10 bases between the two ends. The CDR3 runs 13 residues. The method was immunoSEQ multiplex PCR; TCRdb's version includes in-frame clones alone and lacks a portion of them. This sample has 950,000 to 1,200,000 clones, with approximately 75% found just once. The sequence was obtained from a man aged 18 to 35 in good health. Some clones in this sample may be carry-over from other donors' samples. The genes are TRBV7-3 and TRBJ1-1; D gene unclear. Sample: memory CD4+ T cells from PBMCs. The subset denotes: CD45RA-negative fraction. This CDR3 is CASSENPDTEAFF. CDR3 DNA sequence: TGTGCCAGCAGCGAAAACCCCGACACTGAAGCTTTCTTT.